This T cell receptor (beta chain) was found in a study of cytomegalovirus exposure and HLA in healthy donors. The CDR3 sequence is 14 residues long. After removal of 3 bases from V and 2 bases from J, the junction contained 3 bases not matched to a gene. The germline V gene encodes CDR1 GTSNPN and CDR2 SVGIG (reference sequence). A word on this clone: Its target is not known.

Study-wide results and limits: A later analysis linked around 15,000 TCR beta sequences to HLA alleles at 0.05 false discovery rate. Based on reports, TCR beta sequences accurately predicted HLA-A and HLA-B alleles for most subjects. Among the CMV-associated chains, three were confirmed in vitro as specific for CMV antigens. Reportedly, a later analysis found an Asian-associated ancestry cluster had fewer N-insertions than the roughly 700-donor mean.

13 Jbeta primers and 60 Vbeta primers were used for the PCR. TCRdb keeps only in-frame clones here, not all; method: immunoSEQ multiplex PCR. Found here are 170,000 or so clones, 77% of them singletons; the top ten hold around 3.5%. Source material: PBMCs. The chain uses TRBV30 and TRBJ1-2; the match to TRBD1 covers 10 bases. The source is a woman aged 55-75 years in good health and CMV-seropositive. CDR3 DNA sequence: TGTGCCTGGAGCCCGGGACAGGGGAACTATGGCTACACCTTC. It translates to CAWSPGQGNYGYTF.